Presented here are 19 T cell receptor beta chains from one specimen sequenced in a study of CD8 T cells in Susac syndrome. The RNA input was roughly 0.45 to 1 ug, and it was reverse transcribed with random hexamers. MiXCR, run by TCRdb on the immunoSEQ multiplex PCR reads, gives a single entry per CDR3 protein. The data show around 150,000 distinct CDR3 sequences, 90% to 95% seen once. Sequenced sample: CD4+ T cells from PBMCs. All receptors derive from a human donor in good health.

The chain links TRBV2 to TRBJ2-7; the D gene is possibly TRBD1 (5 bases). Trimming left V 7 bases short and J 3 bases short, with 10 bases between. CDR3 size: 12 residues. Germline CDR1 reads SNHLY; CDR2 reads FYNNEI. The CDR3 bases are TGTGCCAGCAAGGGGCAGAACTACGAGCAGTACTTC. This sequence encodes CASKGQNYEQYF.

The chain has TRBV3-1 and TRBJ1-6; no definite D call. The V end was cut by 1 base, the J end by 9 bases, with 7 bases between. The CDR3 runs 13 residues. CDR1 LGHDT and CDR2 YNNKEL come from the germline V gene (reference sequence). Here the CDR3 DNA reads TGTGCCAGCAGCCAAGGGGTAACTTCACCCCTCCACTTT. Protein product: CASSQGVTSPLHF.

The sample holds a few counts of this clonotype. The chain uses TRBV6-1 and TRBJ2-5, with D perhaps assigned TRBD1 or TRBD2 (6 bases each). The germline CDR1 and CDR2 sequences are MNHNS and SASEGT. This CDR3 is built from 12 residues. V was shortened by 7 bases and J by 5 bases, with 11 bases between the two germline ends. The CDR3 is CASNRRGETQYF. CDR3 sequence (DNA): TGTGCCAGCAATAGGAGGGGGGAGACCCAGTACTTC.

V is TRBV3-1 and J is TRBJ1-2; D unclear. CDR3 length: 13 residues. The germline V and J ends were trimmed by 0 bases and 8 bases, with 10 bases remaining between them. Germline CDR1 reads LGHDT; CDR2 reads YNNKEL (reference sequence). This chain's CDR3 is CASSQDLGPGYTF. The CDR3 coding sequence is TGTGCCAGCAGCCAAGATTTAGGCCCCGGCTACACCTTC.

V usage is TRBV29-1 and J usage is TRBJ1-2; possibly TRBD1 for D (6 bases). Germline-derived CDR1 and CDR2 are SQVTM and ANQGSEA. The germline V and J ends were trimmed by 7 bases and 4 bases, with 13 bases remaining between them. The CDR3 extends over 12 amino acids. The CDR3 DNA reads TGCAGCGCCCAGACAGGTTCCTATGGCTACACCTTC. Translated: CSAQTGSYGYTF.

J is TRBJ1-4 and V is TRBV30; D is uncertain. Trimming took off 8 bases at V and 7 bases at J, with 8 bases between the two ends. The CDR3 runs to 10 residues. CDR1 GTSNPN and CDR2 SVGIG come from the germline V gene (reference sequence). CDR3: CAHKSEKLFF. CDR3 nucleotide sequence: TGTGCCCATAAGAGTGAAAAACTGTTTTTT.

The chain couples TRBV3-1 to TRBJ1-2; D call uncertain. The V end was cut by 5 bases, the J end by 9 bases, with 19 bases between. The CDR3 is made up of 14 amino acids. Germline V CDR1 and CDR2: LGHDT, YNNKEL (reference sequence). CDR3: CASSFKAGIIRYTF. CDR3 DNA sequence: TGTGCCAGCAGCTTTAAAGCGGGTATAATTCGCTACACCTTC.

The chain has TRBV5-4 and TRBJ2-5, with 7 bases identical to TRBD2. CDR1 is SGHNT and CDR2 is YYREEE in the germline V gene (reference sequence). There are 15 residues in the CDR3. V lost 3 bases and J lost 2; bases outside the gene matches: 7. In DNA form, the CDR3 reads TGTGCCAGCAGCTCCCCGGCTAGCGGACAAGAGACCCAGTACTTC. Its translation is CASSSPASGQETQYF.

The chain has TRBV6-5 and TRBJ1-6; 12 bases agree with TRBD1. CDR1 and CDR2 (germline): MNHEY, SVGAGI. CDR3 length: 17 residues. The V gene end was trimmed by 0 bases and the J gene end by 9 bases; junction bases not matched to a gene: 6. Written as DNA, the CDR3 is TGTGCCAGCAGTTACTCGGGGACAGGGGGCATTAGTTCACCCCTCCACTTT. Translation: CASSYSGTGGISSPLHF.

V gene TRBV5-8 combines with J gene TRBJ1-5; D possibly corresponds to TRBD1 (5 bases). From germline, CDR1 is SGHTS and CDR2 YDEGEE. This CDR3 has 15 amino acids. The germline V and J ends were trimmed by 2 bases and 0 bases, with 9 bases remaining between them. The CDR3 DNA is TGTGCCAGCAGCTTTGGACAAGTTAGCAATCAGCCCCAGCATTTT. It specifies CASSFGQVSNQPQHF.

V usage is TRBV6-1 and J usage is TRBJ1-6, with 8 nucleotides matching TRBD1. The junction had 4 bases not matched to a gene; V was cut back by 2 bases and J by 7 bases. This CDR3 spans 15 amino acids. Germline CDR1 MNHNS, CDR2 SASEGT. The DNA of the CDR3 is TGTGCCAGCAGTGAATATCGGACAGGGAATTCACCCCTCCACTTT. Residues: CASSEYRTGNSPLHF.

The J gene is TRBJ2-7, the V gene TRBV5-1; tentatively, D is TRBD1 (6 bases). Between the trimmed V and J ends, which lost 4 bases and 2 bases, there was a span of 10 bases. This CDR3 region has 13 residues. Germline loops: CDR1 SGHRS, CDR2 YFSETQ. CDR3 DNA sequence: TGCGCCAGCAGCGGGGGCCCCCCCTACGAGCAGTACTTC. It specifies CASSGGPPYEQYF. The full variable domain, in which reference TRBV5-1 and TRBJ2-7 provide the parts outside the CDR3, is KAGVTQTPRYLIKTRGQQVTLSCSPISGHRSVSWYQQTPGQGLQFLFEYFSETQRNKGNFPGRFSGRQFSNSRSEMNVSTLELGDSALYLCASSGGPPYEQYFGPGTRLTVT.

This chain connects TRBV12-3 or TRBV12-4 to TRBJ2-7; D uncertain. V was trimmed by 6 bases and J by 6 bases, leaving 18 bases between them. The length of the CDR3 is 14 residues. The CDR3 nucleotides read TGTGCCAGCAGGCCTACCCGACGGGCGCTCGAGCAGTACTTC. Protein product: CASRPTRRALEQYF.

This clonotype was seen once. The V gene is TRBV19, the J gene TRBJ2-1, with D possibly TRBD2 on 6 matching bases. The length of the CDR3 is 15 residues. V was cut by 5 bases and J by 0 bases, with 11 bases left in between. Germline-derived CDR1 and CDR2 are LNHDA and SQIVND (reference sequence). Here the CDR3 DNA reads TGTGCCAGTAGTGCCGGGACTGCCTCCTACAATGAGCAGTTCTTC. Amino acids: CASSAGTASYNEQFF.

CDR3 protein: CASSFTGGEYGYTF. CDR3 bases: TGTGCCAGCAGTTTCACAGGGGGGGAGTATGGCTACACCTTC. V usage is TRBV12-3 or TRBV12-4 and J usage is TRBJ1-2; TRBD1 matches 8 bases. The J segment lost 5 bases and the V segment lost 3 bases, leaving 5 bases of the junction unmatched. This CDR3 has 14 residues.

The V and J genes are TRBV2 and TRBJ2-3; TRBD1 matches at 7 bases. V shed 5 bases, J shed 8 bases, and the junction held 4 bases outside the gene matches. The CDR3 totals 12 residues. CDR1 and CDR2 from the germline V gene are SNHLY and FYNNEI. CDR3 DNA sequence: TGTGCCAGCAGTCCGGACAGGTTTACGCAGTATTTT. It codes for CASSPDRFTQYF. Full variable domain (remainder filled in from reference TRBV2 and TRBJ2-3): EPEVTQTPSHQVTQMGQEVILRCVPISNHLYFYWYRQILGQKVEFLVSFYNNEISEKSEIFDDQFSVERPDGSNFTLKIRSTKLEDSAMYFCASSPDRFTQYFGPGTRLTVL.

The rearrangement joins TRBV14 to TRBJ1-4; D remains unclear. Germline V gives CDR1 SGHDN, CDR2 FVKESK. V was shortened by 2 bases and J by 0 bases, with 7 bases between the two germline ends. CDR3 size: 15 residues. The CDR3 loop is CASSQLGSTNEKLFF. As DNA, the CDR3 is TGTGCCAGCAGCCAATTGGGCTCAACTAATGAAAAACTGTTTTTT.

The chain employs TRBV6-2 or TRBV6-3 and TRBJ1-1, with 7 bases lining up with TRBD1. After removal of 2 bases from V and 4 bases from J, the junction contained 4 bases not matched to a gene. This CDR3 comprises 14 residues. CDR1 is MNHEY, CDR2 SVGEGT, per germline. The CDR3 coding sequence is TGTGCCAGCAGTTACCTGGCAGGGGGCACTGAAGCTTTCTTT. Translation gives CASSYLAGGTEAFF.

The chain joins TRBV18 to TRBJ2-5, with TRBD2 matching over 8 bases. This CDR3 comprises 16 residues. Germline CDR1 and CDR2: KGHSH and LQKENI. The ends lost 0 bases at V and 1 base at J; junction bases unmatched: 4. CDR3 nucleotides: TGTGCCAGCTCACCACCGAGCGGGGGCTTCCAAGAGACCCAGTACTTC. The encoded protein is CASSPPSGGFQETQYF. Full variable domain (missing parts from reference TRBV18 and TRBJ2-5): NAGVMQNPRHLVRRRGQEARLRCSPMKGHSHVYWYRQLPEEGLKFMVYLQKENIIDESGMPKERFSAEFPKEGPSILRIQQVVRGDSAAYFCASSPPSGGFQETQYFGPGTRLLVL.